Listed here are 8 T cell receptor beta chains from one sample, sequenced in a study of blood T cells in healthy people across ages. Using a J-beta primer mix together with a sample-barcoded 5' primer, a second PCR was run for roughly 6 to 12 cycles. One entry per CDR3 protein, called by TCRdb with MiXCR from the 5' RACE reads. The sample has about 800,000 distinct CDR3 sequences, roughly 25% seen once. This sample also appeared in a second study, on T cells of mothers and their children.

The sequenced sample consisted of blood. The receptors were gathered from a boy between 10 and 17 years old in good health.

This clonotype came up a few times. This sequence joins TRBV12-1 and TRBJ2-7; TRBD1, the table's D call, lacks a check against the DNA. TRBV12-1 constitutes a pseudogene. This CDR3 comprises 15 residues. The CDR3 loop reads CASSEGQQRIYEQYF. The CDR3 bases are TGTGCCAGCAGTGAAGGACAGCAGAGAATCTACGAGCAGTACTTC.

This chain links TRBV4-3 with TRBJ2-1; D gene uncertain. The CDR3 spans 14 residues. Trimming pared 3 bases from V and 5 bases from J, leaving 11 bases between. CDR1 is LGHNA and CDR2 is YSLEER in the germline V gene. CDR3 coding DNA: TGCGCCAGCAGCCATGAAAGCTGGGACAATGAGCAGTTCTTC. Its protein product is CASSHESWDNEQFF.

This chain connects TRBV4-2 to TRBJ2-5, with a tentative D call TRBD1 (6 bases). Germline V gene data show CDR1 as LGHNA and CDR2 as YNFKEQ. This CDR3 spans 14 amino acids. The germline V and J ends were trimmed by 1 base and 1 base, with 7 bases remaining between them. CDR3 protein: CASSQATGQETQYF. In nucleotides, the CDR3 is TGTGCCAGCAGCCAAGCGACAGGCCAAGAGACCCAGTACTTC.

J is TRBJ2-5 and V is TRBV20-1; the match to TRBD1 covers 10 bases. The CDR3 runs 14 residues. Germline V CDR1 and CDR2: DFQATT, SNEGSKA (reference sequence). V trimming: 5 bases; J trimming: 4 bases; junction bases outside the gene matches: 7. The CDR3 bases are TGCAGTGCTTCGACAGGGGGCAGAGGAGAGACCCAGTACTTC. Amino acid sequence: CSASTGGRGETQYF.

This clonotype was seen a handful of times. J is TRBJ2-5 and V is TRBV20-1; 7 nucleotides agree with TRBD1. V gave up 4 bases and J gave up 5 bases; unmatched junction bases: 4. The germline V gene encodes CDR1 DFQATT and CDR2 SNEGSKA (reference sequence). The CDR3 runs to 12 residues. CDR3 sequence reads: CSATTGSETQYF. The CDR3 DNA reads as TGCAGTGCTACGACAGGGTCGGAGACCCAGTACTTC.

The chain recombines TRBV16 with TRBJ2-1; maybe TRBD2 (7 bases). The germline V and J ends were trimmed by 0 bases and 8 bases, with 14 bases remaining between them. CDR3 length: 15 residues. Germline V CDR1 and CDR2: KGHSY, FQNENV. CDR3 nucleotides: TGTGCCAGCAGCCAATCTCCCGGGGGGCGGGATGAGCAGTTCTTC. Translating gives CASSQSPGGRDEQFF.

This clonotype came up a few times. V gene TRBV2 combines with J gene TRBJ2-5; 7 bases are a match to TRBD1. The end of the DNA fits TRBJ2-1 better, so the J call may be wrong. CDR1 and CDR2 from the germline V gene are SNHLY and FYNNEI. This CDR3 is 15 amino acids long. The CDR3 loop reads CASSEVPRGNNEQFF. The DNA for the CDR3 is TGTGCCAGCAGTGAAGTTCCCAGGGGGAACAATGAGCAGTTCTTC.

This clonotype was detected only a few times. The chain employs TRBV30 and TRBJ1-5; possibly TRBD1 for D (6 bases). The CDR3 spans 16 residues. Trimming pared 0 bases from V and 9 bases from J, leaving 21 bases between. Germline CDR1 GTSNPN, CDR2 SVGIG (reference sequence). CDR3 region: CAWSVAGLTGWRPQHF. CDR3 DNA: TGTGCCTGGAGTGTGGCCGGGTTGACAGGCTGGCGGCCCCAGCATTTT.